This is a list of T cell receptor beta chains from one sample in a study of OX40 agonist ivuxolimab in advanced cancers. Profiled with immunoSEQ multiplex PCR; TCRdb holds only in-frame clones, not every one. The data hold about 120,000 clones, with 85% to 90% observed a single time. The source was CD4+ or CD8+ T cells sorted from blood, collected in a trial of the OX40 agonist ivuxolimab. Receptor source: an adult with an advanced solid tumor such as melanoma, head and neck, liver or kidney cancer. The CDR3 runs from the conserved cysteine through the conserved F or W. The D gene is left open where the match is weak. Expanded clones get a size class; other rows say once, few or many, or leave the size out.

V gene	J gene	clone size	D gene	CDR3 protein	CDR3 DNA
TRBV19	TRBJ1-1	.	.	CASKTGFDTEAFF	TGTGCCAGTAAGACAGGTTTTGACACTGAAGCTTTCTTT
TRBV15	TRBJ1-4	.	.	CATSREGAKADEKLFF	TGTGCCACCAGCAGAGAGGGGGCCAAAGCGGATGAAAAACTGTTTTTT
TRBV7-2	TRBJ1-5	.	.	CASSPYWGAGNQPQHF	TGTGCCAGCAGCCCTTATTGGGGGGCAGGCAATCAGCCCCAGCATTTT
TRBV27	TRBJ1-1	.	.	CASRFANSNTEAFF	TGTGCCAGCAGGTTCGCAAACTCGAACACTGAAGCTTTCTTT
TRBV19	TRBJ1-1	.	.	CASSMPLGGRNTEAFF	TGTGCCAGTAGTATGCCCCTCGGGGGTAGGAACACTGAAGCTTTCTTT
TRBV28	TRBJ2-7	.	.	CASRPQGSSYEQYF	TGTGCCAGCAGGCCACAGGGATCCTCCTACGAGCAGTACTTC
TRBV11-2	TRBJ1-3	.	.	CASRSVRGSGNTIYF	TGTGCCAGCAGATCGGTGAGGGGCTCGGGAAACACCATATATTTT
TRBV19	TRBJ1-2	.	.	CATQDSLSNYGYTF	TGTGCCACCCAGGACAGCCTATCTAACTATGGCTACACCTTC
TRBV15	TRBJ1-5	.	.	CATSSQYPAPQHF	TGTGCCACCAGCAGTCAATACCCGGCGCCCCAGCATTTT
TRBV30	TRBJ2-7	few	.	CAWTPGGSNEQYF	TGTGCCTGGACCCCGGGCGGGTCCAACGAGCAGTACTTC
TRBV4-2	TRBJ1-5	.	.	CASSQEDRFNQPQHF	TGTGCCAGCAGCCAGGAAGACAGATTCAATCAGCCCCAGCATTTT
TRBV9	TRBJ1-5	.	.	CASSVPTDSNQPQHF	TGTGCCAGCAGCGTTCCAACAGATAGCAATCAGCCCCAGCATTTT
TRBV7-9	TRBJ1-2	.	.	CASGSSGYGYGYTF	TGTGCCAGCGGATCCTCAGGGTATGGCTATGGCTACACCTTC
TRBV30	TRBJ2-5	.	.	CAWSPRNRDHRETQYF	TGTGCCTGGAGCCCACGTAACCGGGACCACCGGGAGACCCAGTACTTC
TRBV28	TRBJ2-6	once	TRBD2	CASSSRLAGTISGANVLTF	TGTGCCAGCAGTTCGCGACTAGCGGGGACTATTTCTGGGGCCAACGTCCTGACTTTC
TRBV9	TRBJ2-5	.	TRBD2	CASSGTGTRRAETQYF	TGTGCCAGCAGCGGGACCGGGACTAGGAGAGCGGAGACCCAGTACTTC
TRBV5-6	TRBJ1-4	.	.	CASSLRRMGGEKLFF	TGTGCCAGCAGCTTGCGCAGGATGGGAGGTGAAAAACTGTTTTTT
TRBV2	TRBJ1-2	.	.	CASGMQGDYGYTF	TGTGCCAGCGGGATGCAGGGCGACTATGGCTACACCTTC
TRBV7-3	TRBJ2-2	.	.	CASSLSGMGGELFF	TGTGCCAGCAGCTTATCAGGGATGGGCGGGGAGCTGTTTTTT
TRBV5-4	TRBJ2-7	.	TRBD2	CARSGGRDGRGEQYF	TGTGCCAGAAGCGGGGGAAGGGACGGCCGAGGCGAGCAGTACTTC
TRBV5-5	TRBJ2-5	once	.	CASSLFNFQETQYF	TGTGCCAGCAGCTTGTTTAACTTCCAAGAGACCCAGTACTTC
TRBV6-6	TRBJ1-6	once	.	CASTARYNSPLHF	TGTGCCAGCACGGCCAGGTATAATTCACCCCTCCACTTT
TRBV5-8	TRBJ2-1	.	.	CASSLDRVTFF	TGTGCCAGCAGCTTGGACAGGGTAACGTTCTTC
TRBV21-1	TRBJ1-5	.	.	CASSPGGVRGSQPQHF	TGTGCCAGCAGCCCTGGGGGGGTTCGGGGGTCTCAGCCCCAGCATTTT
TRBV30	TRBJ1-1	.	.	CACKVWTEAFF	TGTGCCTGCAAAGTATGGACTGAAGCTTTCTTT
TRBV7-2	TRBJ2-3	.	.	CASSLSGDTQYF	TGTGCCAGCAGCCTATCAGGGGATACGCAGTATTTT
TRBV4-3	TRBJ2-3	once	TRBD1	CASSQELGQGAPDTQYF	TGCGCCAGCAGCCAAGAGCTCGGACAGGGGGCTCCAGATACGCAGTATTTT
TRBV7-9	TRBJ2-3	.	.	CASSLEGLDTQYF	TGTGCCAGCAGCTTAGAAGGATTAGACACGCAGTATTTT
TRBV30	TRBJ1-6	.	.	CAWKSGSSYNSPLHF	TGTGCCTGGAAATCAGGGAGCTCCTATAATTCACCCCTCCACTTT
TRBV6-6	TRBJ1-2	.	.	CASSPSLGYTF	TGTGCCAGCAGTCCGTCCCTCGGCTACACCTTC
TRBV2	TRBJ2-2	.	.	CASSFRNTGELFF	TGTGCCAGCAGTTTCAGGAACACCGGGGAGCTGTTTTTT
TRBV6-5	TRBJ2-7	.	.	CASSRTGTAGYEQYF	TGTGCCAGCAGTCGCACCGGGACAGCGGGATACGAGCAGTACTTC
TRBV5-1	TRBJ2-7	.	.	CASSLAEQSEQYF	TGCGCCAGCAGCTTGGCCGAACAGTCAGAGCAGTACTTC
TRBV27	TRBJ2-2	.	TRBD2	CASSRPDAGRGGELFF	TGTGCCAGCAGCCGTCCGGACGCTGGGAGGGGCGGGGAGCTGTTTTTT
TRBV7-2	TRBJ1-2	.	.	CASSYDEANYGYTF	TGTGCCAGCAGCTATGATGAGGCTAACTATGGCTACACCTTC
TRBV28	TRBJ1-1	.	.	CASSLLRDGNTEAFF	TGTGCCAGCAGTTTACTGCGGGACGGGAACACTGAAGCTTTCTTT
TRBV6-5	TRBJ1-2	.	.	CASSLGNRGYTF	TGTGCCAGCAGTCTGGGGAATAGAGGCTACACCTTC
TRBV5-1	TRBJ1-1	.	.	CASSLGGDTEAFF	TGCGCCAGCAGCTTAGGGGGAGACACTGAAGCTTTCTTT
TRBV11-2	TRBJ2-1	.	TRBD2	CASSLSSGGRSYNEQFF	TGTGCCAGCAGCTTATCTAGCGGGGGCCGCTCCTACAATGAGCAGTTCTTC
TRBV19	TRBJ1-1	.	.	CASSISGLMNTEAFF	TGTGCCAGTAGTATTTCAGGACTAATGAACACTGAAGCTTTCTTT
TRBV5-6	TRBJ2-1	.	TRBD2	CASSLTSGGYNEQFF	TGTGCCAGCAGCTTGACTAGCGGGGGGTACAATGAGCAGTTCTTC
TRBV28	TRBJ1-2	.	.	CASSSLTGEGRAMGYTF	TGTGCCAGCAGTTCTCTTACTGGTGAGGGACGGGCTATGGGCTACACCTTC
TRBV6-5	TRBJ2-2	.	.	CASSGTGELFF	TGTGCCAGCAGCGGCACCGGGGAGCTGTTTTTT
TRBV9	TRBJ2-5	.	.	CASSVGTQGETQYF	TGTGCCAGCAGCGTAGGGACCCAGGGAGAGACCCAGTACTTC
TRBV7-8	TRBJ2-7	once	TRBD1	CASSSHRGGYEQYF	TGTGCCAGCAGCTCCCACAGGGGCGGTTACGAGCAGTACTTC
TRBV14	TRBJ2-7	.	.	CASSQGSEQYF	TGTGCCAGCAGCCAAGGAAGCGAGCAGTACTTC
TRBV29-1	TRBJ2-2	.	TRBD1	CSVGRGPGELFF	TGCAGCGTGGGCAGGGGGCCCGGGGAGCTGTTTTTT
TRBV6-5	TRBJ2-2	.	TRBD1	CASRGGQVNTGELFF	TGTGCCAGCAGAGGCGGACAGGTGAACACCGGGGAGCTGTTTTTT
TRBV30	TRBJ1-1	.	.	CAWSLNSKGGRAFF	TGTGCCTGGTCGTTAAATTCGAAGGGGGGGAGAGCTTTCTTT
TRBV6-5	TRBJ1-2	few	TRBD1	CASSYSRTGGNYGYTF	TGTGCCAGCAGTTACTCCAGGACAGGCGGGAACTATGGCTACACCTTC
TRBV9	TRBJ1-4	.	.	CASSVEPEGANEKLFF	TGTGCCAGCAGCGTAGAACCGGAGGGAGCTAATGAAAAACTGTTTTTT
TRBV5-6	TRBJ1-5	.	.	CASSFSDRNQPQHF	TGTGCCAGCAGCTTCAGCGATCGCAATCAGCCCCAGCATTTT
TRBV7-2	TRBJ2-3	.	TRBD1	CASSLQGADTQYF	TGTGCCAGCAGCCTACAGGGGGCAGATACGCAGTATTTT
TRBV7-3	TRBJ2-1	.	TRBD1	CASSRGQGATRSSYNEQFF	TGTGCCAGCAGCCGGGGACAGGGGGCGACAAGGAGCTCCTACAATGAGCAGTTCTTC
TRBV18	TRBJ1-1	once	.	CASSPQYNTEAFF	TGTGCCAGCTCACCCCAATACAACACTGAAGCTTTCTTT
TRBV6-6	TRBJ1-5	.	TRBD1	CASSDRQGNQPQHF	TGTGCCAGCAGTGACCGACAGGGAAATCAGCCCCAGCATTTT
TRBV30	TRBJ1-6	.	.	CAWSRRTAYNSPLHF	TGTGCCTGGAGCAGGAGGACAGCCTATAATTCACCCCTCCACTTT
TRBV28	TRBJ1-2	.	.	CASSLLGPNYGYTF	TGTGCCAGCAGTTTACTGGGCCCCAACTATGGCTACACCTTC
TRBV7-7	TRBJ2-3	.	.	CASSFGAPGATDTQYF	TGTGCTAGCAGCTTCGGGGCCCCTGGGGCCACAGATACGCAGTATTTT